This T cell receptor beta chain was captured by sequencing in a study of blood T cell repertoires in COVID-19. Germline CDR1 reads SGHRS; CDR2 reads YFSETQ. V dropped 2 bases and J dropped 4 bases, with 3 bases sitting between them. This CDR3 region has 12 residues. TCRdb's table, derived via immunoSEQ multiplex PCR, lists solely in-frame clones and lacks some. The sample comprises some 80,000 clones, less than 90% of which are singletons, and 4.5% to 7% rests with the top ten. Input material: peripheral blood. This chain links TRBV5-1 with TRBJ2-2, with D unresolved. The source of this sequence is a man in his 60s with active or convalescent COVID-19. Written as DNA, the CDR3 is TGCGCCAGCAGCTTCGGCACCGGGGAGCTGTTTTTT. Amino acids: CASSFGTGELFF. The full variable domain, completed using reference TRBV5-1 and TRBJ2-2, is KAGVTQTPRYLIKTRGQQVTLSCSPISGHRSVSWYQQTPGQGLQFLFEYFSETQRNKGNFPGRFSGRQFSNSRSEMNVSTLELGDSALYLCASSFGTGELFFGEGSRLTVL.